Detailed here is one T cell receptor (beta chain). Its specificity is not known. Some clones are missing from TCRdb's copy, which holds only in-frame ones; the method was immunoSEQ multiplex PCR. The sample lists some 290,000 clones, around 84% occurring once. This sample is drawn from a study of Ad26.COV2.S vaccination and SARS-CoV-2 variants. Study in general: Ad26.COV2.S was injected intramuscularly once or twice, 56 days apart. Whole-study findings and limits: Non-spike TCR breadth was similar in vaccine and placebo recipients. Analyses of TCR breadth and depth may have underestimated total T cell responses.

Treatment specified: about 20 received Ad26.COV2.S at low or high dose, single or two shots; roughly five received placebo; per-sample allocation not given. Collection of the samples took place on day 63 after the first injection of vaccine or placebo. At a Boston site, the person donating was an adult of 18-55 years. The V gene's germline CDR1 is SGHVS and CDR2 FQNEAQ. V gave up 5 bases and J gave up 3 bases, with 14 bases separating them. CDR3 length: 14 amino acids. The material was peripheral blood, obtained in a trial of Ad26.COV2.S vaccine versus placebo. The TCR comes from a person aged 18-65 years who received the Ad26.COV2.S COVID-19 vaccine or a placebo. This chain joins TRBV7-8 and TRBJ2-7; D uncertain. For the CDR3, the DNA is TGTGCCAGCAGCCAACCCAGGAGCTTCTACGAGCAGTACTTC. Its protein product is CASSQPRSFYEQYF. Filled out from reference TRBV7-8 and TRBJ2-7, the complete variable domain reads GAGVSQSPRYKVAKRGQDVALRCDPISGHVSLFWYQQALGQGPEFLTYFQNEAQLDKSGLPSDRFFAERPEGSVSTLKIQRTQQEDSAVYLCASSQPRSFYEQYFGPGTRLTVT.